A single sample is the source of the 21 T cell receptor beta chains below, sequenced in a study of cytomegalovirus exposure and HLA in healthy donors. PCR used 60 Vbeta primers and 13 Jbeta primers. The assay was immunoSEQ multiplex PCR, and TCRdb's table has in-frame clones only and misses some. The table includes 200,000 to 250,000 clones, approximately 88% detected once. Sequenced: PBMCs. Receptors originate from a boy younger than 10 in good health and CMV-seronegative.

This clone was seen at least ten times. The chain links TRBV6-5 to TRBJ1-3; 7 bases agree with TRBD1. The CDR3 runs to 16 residues. Germline V gene lookup returns CDR1 MNHEY and CDR2 SVGAGI. Trimming cost V 2 bases and J 1 base; bases outside gene matches: 5. CDR3 in amino acids: CASSYTGDLSGNTIYF. The DNA of the CDR3 is TGTGCCAGCAGTTACACAGGGGATTTGTCTGGAAACACCATATATTTT.

The rearrangement uses TRBV4-1 and TRBJ1-5, with 7 bases fitting TRBD1. The CDR3 has 18 amino acids. V lost 0 bases and J lost 5; bases outside the gene matches: 13. CDR1 and CDR2 (germline): MGHRA, YSYEKL. The CDR3 sequence is CASSQDRSALRGHQPQHF. CDR3 nucleotide sequence: TGCGCCAGCAGCCAAGATCGGTCGGCTCTGAGGGGGCATCAGCCCCAGCATTTT.

The rearrangement uses TRBV13 and TRBJ2-5; 10 nucleotides line up with TRBD2. The ends lost 0 bases at V and 4 bases at J; junction bases unmatched: 14. The CDR3 runs 19 residues. Germline values: CDR1 PRHDT, CDR2 FYEKMQ (reference sequence). The CDR3 loop reads CASSLGLRLASGSRETQYF. CDR3 sequence (DNA): TGTGCCAGCAGCTTAGGCCTAAGATTGGCTAGCGGGAGCCGAGAGACCCAGTACTTC.

The V call is TRBV5-1, the J call TRBJ1-2, with D possibly being TRBD1 (6 bases). From germline, CDR1 is SGHRS and CDR2 YFSETQ. The CDR3 totals 14 residues. V lost 1 base and J lost 11, with 18 bases in between. This chain's CDR3 is CASSLTGAGEGYTF. For the CDR3, the DNA is TGCGCCAGCAGCTTGACTGGGGCAGGGGAAGGGTACACCTTC. Full variable domain (outside the CDR3, taken from reference TRBV5-1 and TRBJ1-2): KAGVTQTPRYLIKTRGQQVTLSCSPISGHRSVSWYQQTPGQGLQFLFEYFSETQRNKGNFPGRFSGRQFSNSRSEMNVSTLELGDSALYLCASSLTGAGEGYTFGSGTRLTVV.

This chain joins TRBV6-4 and TRBJ2-7, with D possibly being TRBD2 (6 bases). This CDR3 is 13 amino acids long. CDR1 MRHNA and CDR2 SNTAGT come from the germline V gene. The ends were cut back, 2 bases at V and 6 bases at J, with 11 bases in the middle. The CDR3 coding sequence is TGTGCCAGCAGTGACGGGGCGGGACTCGAGCAGTACTTC. This translates into CASSDGAGLEQYF.

J is TRBJ1-1 and V is TRBV7-9, with 11 nucleotides matching TRBD1. The CDR3 totals 15 residues. V lost 1 base and J lost 5; bases outside the gene matches: 3. Germline V gene sequence: CDR1 SEHNR, CDR2 FQNEAQ (reference sequence). The DNA for the CDR3 is TGTGCCAGCAGCTTAGGGACAGGGGGCAGTACTGAAGCTTTCTTT. As protein: CASSLGTGGSTEAFF.

The chain links TRBV14 to TRBJ1-1; perhaps TRBD1 as D (5 bases). This CDR3 has 14 residues. V was pared by 0 bases and J by 7 bases, with 12 bases between. CDR1 SGHDN and CDR2 FVKESK come from the germline V gene. As DNA, the CDR3 is TGTGCCAGCAGCCAAGATGTCCAGGGCGTTGAAGCTTTCTTT. This translates into CASSQDVQGVEAFF. Filled out from reference TRBV14 and TRBJ1-1, the complete variable domain reads EAGVTQFPSHSVIEKGQTVTLRCDPISGHDNLYWYRRVMGKEIKFLLHFVKESKQDESGMPNNRFLAERTGGTYSTLKVQPAELEDSGVYFCASSQDVQGVEAFFGQGTRLTVV.

The rearrangement links TRBV6-5 to TRBJ1-5, with D maybe TRBD1 (5 bases). V was cut by 2 bases and J by 2 bases, with 10 bases left in between. The CDR3 runs 15 residues. The V gene's germline CDR1 is MNHEY and CDR2 SVGAGI. CDR3 in DNA: TGTGCCAGCAGTTACGGGAGGGGCGGCAATCAGCCCCAGCATTTT. Protein: CASSYGRGGNQPQHF.

The chain couples TRBV28 to TRBJ2-6; 13 bases agree with TRBD2. Germline loops: CDR1 MDHEN, CDR2 SYDVKM. This CDR3 comprises 17 residues. With V trimmed by 6 bases and J by 2 bases, 4 bases remained unmatched. CDR3 sequence (DNA): TGTGCCAGCAGAAGGGGACTAGCGGGAACTGGGGCCAACGTCCTGACTTTC. As protein: CASRRGLAGTGANVLTF.

The V call is TRBV19, the J call TRBJ1-2; TRBD1 matches 8 bases. The CDR3 has 14 amino acids. The germline gives CDR1 LNHDA, CDR2 SQIVND (reference sequence). The ends lost 1 base at V and 2 bases at J; junction bases unmatched: 0. The chain's CDR3 is CASSIAGGNYGYTF. In nucleotides, the CDR3 is TGTGCCAGTAGTATAGCAGGGGGCAACTATGGCTACACCTTC.

This clone was seen only once. The chain combines TRBV27 with TRBJ2-1; 13 bases are shared with TRBD2. Germline CDR1 is MNHEY and CDR2 is SMNVEV (reference sequence). The CDR3 is made up of 15 amino acids. V was pared by 4 bases and J by 7 bases, with 4 bases of the junction left unmatched. The CDR3 bases are TGTGCCAGCAGTTCGGGACTAGCGGGGCGAAATGAGCAGTTCTTC. Translated, it gives CASSSGLAGRNEQFF.

The chain carries TRBV5-4 and TRBJ1-1, with no clear D. The germline V gene encodes CDR1 SGHNT and CDR2 YYREEE (reference sequence). The CDR3 contains 10 residues. The CDR3 here is CDLGRTEAFF. CDR3 coding DNA: TGTGACTTGGGGAGGACTGAAGCTTTCTTT.

The rearrangement links TRBV4-1 to TRBJ2-3; D gene uncertain. V was clipped by 1 base and J by 1 base, with 9 bases between them. Germline loops: CDR1 MGHRA, CDR2 YSYEKL. CDR3 size: 15 residues. The CDR3 protein is CASSQVVGRTDTQYF. DNA of the CDR3: TGCGCCAGCAGCCAAGTGGTTGGCCGCACAGATACGCAGTATTTT.

This chain connects TRBV6-1 to TRBJ1-6; tentatively, D is TRBD1 (6 bases). The CDR3 length is 13 residues. V lost 6 bases and J 10 bases, leaving 13 bases between the germline ends. Germline V gene lookup returns CDR1 MNHNS and CDR2 SASEGT. The CDR3 sequence: CASRTTGNSPLHF. The CDR3 DNA reads as TGTGCCAGCAGAACCACAGGGAACTCACCCCTCCACTTT.

The V gene is TRBV6-4, the J gene TRBJ2-7, with D unclear. V dropped 6 bases and J dropped 1 base, with 13 bases sitting between them. This CDR3 spans 14 amino acids. In germline, CDR1 is MRHNA, CDR2 SNTAGT. The CDR3 DNA follows: TGTGCCAGCAGCCCCTCGGCAGGATCCTACGAGCAGTACTTC. Residues: CASSPSAGSYEQYF.

The sample holds one count of this clone. This rearrangement joins TRBV5-8 to TRBJ2-4; TRBD2 agrees at 7 bases. This CDR3 contains 13 residues. V shed 0 bases, J shed 13 bases, and the junction held 7 bases outside the gene matches. In germline, CDR1 is SGHTS, CDR2 YDEGEE. Written as DNA, the CDR3 is TGTGCCAGCAGCTTGGGACCGGGGGGAGCGCAGTACTTC. Protein: CASSLGPGGAQYF.

The chain is built from TRBV7-6 and TRBJ2-3, with TRBD2 matching over 7 bases. CDR1 is SGHVS, CDR2 FNYEAQ, per germline. The CDR3 consists of 16 residues. The junction had 9 bases not matched to a gene; V was cut back by 2 bases and J by 4 bases. The CDR3: CASSLNPAGAADTQYF. CDR3 nucleotide sequence: TGTGCCAGCAGCTTAAACCCCGCGGGAGCAGCAGATACGCAGTATTTT.

This chain uses TRBV7-3 with TRBJ2-2, with D hard to call. The CDR3 runs 13 residues. Germline-derived CDR1 and CDR2 are SGHTA and FQGTGA. Trimming left V 3 bases short and J 7 bases short, with 9 bases between. Here the CDR3 DNA reads TGTGCCAGCAGCTTGATGAACTACGGGGAGCTGTTTTTT. Its translation: CASSLMNYGELFF.

The V and J genes are TRBV18 and TRBJ1-3; D might be TRBD1 (5 bases). The CDR3 runs 20 residues. Trimming cost V 3 bases and J 0 bases, with 24 bases left between them. In germline, CDR1 is KGHSH, CDR2 LQKENI. The CDR3 sequence is CASSPLLGTPLSSSGNTIYF. The CDR3 bases are TGTGCCAGCTCACCCCTTCTCGGGACTCCTCTATCAAGCTCTGGAAACACCATATATTTT.

The rearrangement links TRBV18 to TRBJ1-5; D ambiguous. V was shortened by 6 bases and J by 7 bases, with 13 bases between the two germline ends. Germline lookup yields CDR1 KGHSH and CDR2 LQKENI. The CDR3 totals 13 residues. CDR3 loop: CASSSAAEQPQHF. As DNA, the CDR3 is TGTGCCAGCTCCTCGGCCGCGGAACAGCCCCAGCATTTT.

In this sample, this clone turned up once. The chain is built from TRBV7-8 and TRBJ2-5, with 9 bases identical to TRBD1. This CDR3 region has 13 residues. V dropped 4 bases and J dropped 5; count of bases not matched to a gene: 2. CDR1 and CDR2 (germline): SGHVS, FQNEAQ. As DNA, the CDR3 is TGTGCCAGCAGCTCAGGACAGGGGGAGACCCAGTACTTC. Translating gives CASSSGQGETQYF.